One and the same sample provided the 25 T cell receptor beta chains below, sequenced in a study of blood T cell repertoires in COVID-19. The table came from immunoSEQ multiplex PCR; TCRdb's copy has only in-frame clones and leaves some out. The sample lists 200,000 to 300,000 clones, approximately 84% occurring once. Material for sequencing was peripheral blood. Source of these receptors: a human donor in a cohort sampled during active COVID-19.

The chain uses TRBV19 and TRBJ2-3; D is possibly TRBD2 (6 bases). The germline V gene encodes CDR1 LNHDA and CDR2 SQIVND (reference sequence). The CDR3 runs to 17 residues. V lost 3 bases and J 1 base, leaving 17 bases between the germline ends. CDR3 DNA sequence: TGTGCCAGTAGTATGTTGGGGGGAAGGATTGGCACAGATACGCAGTATTTT. Protein product: CASSMLGGRIGTDTQYF.

For the CDR3, the DNA is TGTGCCAGCTTCACGGGTACCGGGGAGCTGTTTTTT. As protein: CASFTGTGELFF. The J gene is TRBJ2-2, the V gene TRBV6-5; D is undetermined. With 8 bases removed from V and 5 bases from J, the gap between germline ends came to 9 bases. This CDR3 is built from 12 residues. Per the germline V gene, CDR1 is MNHEY and CDR2 is SVGAGI.

V is TRBV6-6 and J is TRBJ2-7; 8 nucleotides align to TRBD1. V was clipped by 6 bases and J by 0 bases; unmatched bases: 7. CDR1 is MNHNY, CDR2 SVGAGI, per germline (reference sequence). The CDR3 runs 15 residues. CDR3 amino acids: CASSLARGLSYEQYF. In nucleotides, the CDR3 is TGTGCCAGCAGCTTAGCCAGGGGGCTCTCCTACGAGCAGTACTTC.

V gene TRBV5-1 combines with J gene TRBJ1-1; TRBD1 is a possible D gene (5 bases). CDR3 length equals 14 residues. CDR1 SGHRS and CDR2 YFSETQ come from the germline V gene. V was pared by 0 bases and J by 0 bases, with 6 bases between. CDR3 sequence reads: CASSLARVNTEAFF. The CDR3 DNA is TGCGCCAGCAGCTTGGCCAGGGTGAACACTGAAGCTTTCTTT.

V is TRBV11-2 and J is TRBJ2-3; TRBD1 aligns across 11 bases. V gave up 4 bases and J gave up 1 base; unmatched junction bases: 4. Germline CDR1 and CDR2: SGHAT and FQNNGV. CDR3 length: 16 residues. In nucleotides, the CDR3 is TGTGCCAGCAGCTGGGGACAGGGGGTGGGCACAGATACGCAGTATTTT. Translation: CASSWGQGVGTDTQYF.

This sequence joins TRBV6-1 and TRBJ1-6, with no clear D. Germline V gives CDR1 MNHNS, CDR2 SASEGT. V dropped 2 bases and J dropped 0 bases, with 8 bases sitting between them. The CDR3 extends over 16 amino acids. CDR3 residues: CASSELSRSYNSPLHF. Here the CDR3 DNA reads TGTGCCAGCAGTGAACTGAGCCGCTCCTATAATTCACCCCTCCACTTT.

This clone was counted only a few times. The chain is built from TRBV19 and TRBJ1-2; possible D gene TRBD1, 6 bases. Germline V gives CDR1 LNHDA, CDR2 SQIVND (reference sequence). Trimming took 8 bases from V and 4 from J, leaving 11 bases between them. This CDR3 has 12 residues. CDR3 sequence reads: CASWTASYGYTF. DNA of the CDR3: TGTGCCAGTTGGACAGCGTCCTATGGCTACACCTTC.

The genes are TRBV29-1 and TRBJ2-3; a weak D match, TRBD2 (5 bases). The V end lost 1 base, the J end lost 7 bases, and 9 bases lay between the germline ends. There are 12 residues in the CDR3. CDR1 is SQVTM and CDR2 is ANQGSEA in the germline V gene. CDR3 sequence: CSVEGERYTQYF. Here the CDR3 DNA reads TGCAGCGTTGAAGGGGAGAGATATACGCAGTATTTT.

CDR3 sequence reads: CASSYRGGYTF. The CDR3 region has the DNA TGTGCCAGCAGTTACAGGGGAGGCTACACCTTC. V gene TRBV6-5 combines with J gene TRBJ1-2; D perhaps matches TRBD1 (5 bases). The V end was cut by 2 bases, the J end by 8 bases, with 6 bases between. The CDR3 has 11 amino acids. The germline V gene encodes CDR1 MNHEY and CDR2 SVGAGI.

The rearrangement joins TRBV11-1 to TRBJ2-1; 10 bases agree with TRBD1. The V gene end was trimmed by 3 bases and the J gene end by 8 bases; junction bases not matched to a gene: 7. This CDR3 is 15 amino acids long. Germline V gene data show CDR1 as SGHAT and CDR2 as FQDESV (reference sequence). Written as DNA, the CDR3 is TGTGCCAGCAGCTTTCGACAGGGGGCAAGGGATGAGCAGTTCTTC. This translates into CASSFRQGARDEQFF.

This chain connects TRBV27 to TRBJ2-1; 9 bases agree with TRBD2. The germline gives CDR1 MNHEY, CDR2 SMNVEV (reference sequence). The CDR3 consists of 16 residues. V was clipped by 6 bases and J by 6 bases; unmatched bases: 12. The CDR3 spells CASSRGLALSFNEQFF. CDR3 coding DNA: TGTGCCAGCAGCAGGGGACTAGCTTTATCATTCAATGAGCAGTTCTTC.

The V gene is TRBV11-2, the J gene TRBJ1-1; TRBD1 might be the D (5 bases). CDR3 length: 14 residues. V gave up 5 bases and J gave up 0 bases, with 10 bases separating them. Germline lookup yields CDR1 SGHAT and CDR2 FQNNGV. The CDR3 reads CASSQRQLNTEAFF. In DNA, the CDR3 is TGTGCCAGCAGCCAACGACAGTTGAACACTGAAGCTTTCTTT.

The V and J genes are TRBV10-3 and TRBJ2-7; TRBD1 matches 7 bases. J was trimmed by 1 base and V by 10 bases; bases with no gene match: 13. The CDR3 sequence is 15 residues long. Germline lookup yields CDR1 ENHRY and CDR2 SYGVKD. The CDR3 region has the DNA TGTGCCACGGCCGGTGACAGGGAGTATTCCTACGAGCAGTACTTC. Its protein product is CATAGDREYSYEQYF.

The rearrangement uses TRBV12-5 and TRBJ2-3; a possible D gene is TRBD2 (5 bases). The CDR3 has 13 amino acids. Germline V CDR1 and CDR2: LGHNT, FRNRAP. Between the trimmed V and J ends, which lost 3 bases and 6 bases, there was a span of 10 bases. The DNA for the CDR3 is TGTGCTAGTGGTTTCCTTAGCGCGGATACGCAGTATTTT. As protein: CASGFLSADTQYF.

The chain combines TRBV23-1 with TRBJ1-6; 9 bases match TRBD1. TRBV23-1 is noted as an ORF with a role that remains uncertain. The CDR3 covers 19 residues. Trimming at V came to 3 bases and at J to 0 bases, leaving 9 bases not matched to a gene. The CDR3 nucleotides are TGCGCCAGCAGTCAGCTCCGGGACAGGGTGGGCTCCTATAATTCACCCCTCCACTTT. Amino acid sequence: CASSQLRDRVGSYNSPLHF.

The V and J genes are TRBV27 and TRBJ2-3; tentatively, D is TRBD2 (6 bases). The CDR3 runs to 16 residues. V shed 6 bases and J shed 0 bases, with 16 bases lying between them. Germline V lookup: CDR1 MNHEY, CDR2 SMNVEV (reference sequence). CDR3 protein: CASRPIAALSTDTQYF. CDR3 bases: TGTGCCAGCAGGCCCATAGCGGCACTAAGCACAGATACGCAGTATTTT.

In this sample, this clone turned up once. The chain links TRBV7-2 to TRBJ1-6, with D maybe TRBD1 (6 bases). Germline CDR1 reads SGHTA; CDR2 reads FQGNSA. The CDR3 is 14 amino acids. V lost 2 bases and J lost 9, with 11 bases in between. The CDR3 region is CASSLTQGRSPLHF. CDR3 bases: TGTGCCAGCAGCTTAACACAGGGCCGTTCACCCCTCCACTTT.

The rearrangement joins TRBV7-3 to TRBJ2-4, with 7 bases that match TRBD2. The germline gives CDR1 SGHTA, CDR2 FQGTGA. Trimming took 5 bases from V and 9 from J; bases not matched to a gene: 7. The CDR3 has 13 residues. The CDR3 DNA reads as TGTGCCAGCAGCCCCACCCCGGGGGGCATTCAGTACTTC. Translation gives CASSPTPGGIQYF. The variable domain in full, with the rest retrieved from reference TRBV7-3 and TRBJ2-4, is GAGVSQTPSNKVTEKGKYVELRCDPISGHTALYWYRQSLGQGPEFLIYFQGTGAADDSGLPNDRFFAVRPEGSVSTLKIQRTERGDSAVYLCASSPTPGGIQYFGAGTRLSVL.

The gene calls are TRBV5-5 and TRBJ1-6, with 9 bases that match TRBD1. The CDR3 covers 16 residues. Trimming cost V 1 base and J 7 bases; bases outside gene matches: 6. Germline V gene data show CDR1 as SGHKS and CDR2 as YYEKEE (reference sequence). CDR3 bases: TGTGCCAGCAGCTTGACAGGGGGCCAGTCAAATTCACCCCTCCACTTT. Amino acid sequence: CASSLTGGQSNSPLHF.

This chain uses TRBV6-5 with TRBJ1-5, with D unclear. The CDR3 is 13 amino acids. V lost 6 bases to trimming and J lost 4 bases, with 10 bases between them. From germline, CDR1 is MNHEY and CDR2 SVGAGI. DNA of the CDR3: TGTGCCAGCAGCTCGAAACAAAATCAGCCCCAGCATTTT. It codes for CASSSKQNQPQHF.

The J gene is TRBJ1-4, the V gene TRBV5-6, with 9 bases that match TRBD1. J was trimmed by 11 bases and V by 4 bases; bases with no gene match: 12. This CDR3 is built from 15 residues. Germline CDR1 is SGHDT and CDR2 is YYEEEE. DNA for the CDR3: TGTGCCAGCAGCCAAACCGGGACAGGGCTGCCGAAACTGTTTTTT. Its translation is CASSQTGTGLPKLFF.

The chain combines TRBV5-1 with TRBJ2-5; D might be TRBD2 (6 bases). Between the trimmed V and J ends, which lost 0 bases and 5 bases, there was a span of 14 bases. CDR3 length: 15 amino acids. Germline V gene sequence: CDR1 SGHRS, CDR2 YFSETQ. This CDR3 is CASSLGPPGVETQYF. For the CDR3, the DNA is TGCGCCAGCAGCTTGGGGCCACCGGGGGTCGAGACCCAGTACTTC. The full variable domain, in which reference TRBV5-1 and TRBJ2-5 provide the parts outside the CDR3, is KAGVTQTPRYLIKTRGQQVTLSCSPISGHRSVSWYQQTPGQGLQFLFEYFSETQRNKGNFPGRFSGRQFSNSRSEMNVSTLELGDSALYLCASSLGPPGVETQYFGPGTRLLVL.

This chain joins TRBV6-4 and TRBJ1-5; TRBD1 agrees at 8 bases. The CDR3 is made up of 15 amino acids. Germline assignment: CDR1 MRHNA and CDR2 SNTAGT. V lost 4 bases to trimming and J lost 5 bases; unmatched junction nucleotides: 7. The DNA for the CDR3 is TGTGCCAGCAGTGTGGAGACAGGGGTCGATCAGCCCCAGCATTTT. As protein: CASSVETGVDQPQHF.

This clone was observed a single time. V usage is TRBV29-1 and J usage is TRBJ1-2, with TRBD1 matching over 9 bases. V dropped 8 bases and J dropped 5; count of bases not matched to a gene: 9. This CDR3 is built from 13 residues. Germline V gene sequence: CDR1 SQVTM, CDR2 ANQGSEA. DNA of the CDR3: TGCAGCCTCCGGACAGGGGTTGGGTATGGCTACACCTTC. This codes for CSLRTGVGYGYTF. Full variable domain (remainder filled in from reference TRBV29-1 and TRBJ1-2): SAVISQKPSRDICQRGTSLTIQCQVDSQVTMMFWYRQQPGQSLTLIATANQGSEATYESGFVIDKFPISRPNLTFSTLTVSNMSPEDSSIYLCSLRTGVGYGYTFGSGTRLTVV.

V gene TRBV29-1 combines with J gene TRBJ1-4; 9 bases match TRBD1. V shed 7 bases, J shed 8 bases, and the junction held 11 bases outside the gene matches. CDR3 length: 14 amino acids. Germline V gene sequence: CDR1 SQVTM, CDR2 ANQGSEA. The CDR3 bases are TGCAGCGCTCAACCGGGACAGGGAGGGGAAAAACTGTTTTTT. It translates to CSAQPGQGGEKLFF.